Sequencing of this T cell receptor beta chain was carried out in a study of blood T cell repertoires in COVID-19. Study information: Sites across the United States, Italy and Spain contributed samples from acute and convalescent COVID-19.

The protocol was immunoSEQ multiplex PCR, while the TCRdb copy is restricted to in-frame clones and leaves out a portion. The sample includes about 200,000 clones, roughly 80% of them seen just once. The length of the CDR3 is 16 residues. Trimming cost V 0 bases and J 5 bases; bases outside gene matches: 7. Per the germline V gene, CDR1 is LGHDT and CDR2 is YNNKEL (reference sequence). The receptor comes from a woman of 80 years or more with acute or convalescent COVID-19. Sequencing was done on a sample of peripheral blood. The chain couples TRBV3-1 (or the pseudogene TRBV3-2) to TRBJ2-5; 9 bases are a match to TRBD2. The CDR3 reads CASSQDISGSGETQYF. In DNA form, the CDR3 reads TGTGCCAGCAGCCAAGATATTAGCGGGAGTGGTGAGACCCAGTACTTC.